Following are 25 T cell receptor beta chains from one sample sequenced in a study of human T cells and chemical hapten exposure. TCRdb itself ran the RACE reads through MiXCR, one entry per CDR3 protein. This table holds approximately 180,000 distinct CDR3 sequences, about 31% found once. As for time point: pre-sensitization, week 0. Sample treatment: therapeutic diphenylcyclopropenone sensitization with weekly scalp DPC. Material: whole blood, obtained in connection with sensitization to the hapten diphenylcyclopropenone (DPC). The origin of the receptors is a woman aged 25 to 39 with alopecia areata. Some clones in this sample may be carry-over from other donors' samples.

This clonotype occurred a few times. This chain joins TRBV5-1 and TRBJ2-1, with D possibly being TRBD1 (5 bases). The V end lost 0 bases, the J end lost 7 bases, and 11 bases lay between the germline ends. The CDR3 contains 14 residues. CDR1 is SGHRS, CDR2 YFSETQ, per germline. CDR3 residues: CASSLVMGLNEQFF. In DNA, the CDR3 is TGCGCCAGCAGCTTGGTTATGGGGCTTAATGAGCAGTTCTTC.

This clonotype was found a few times. The rearrangement joins TRBV28 to TRBJ1-2, with a weak D call TRBD1 (5 bases). Germline V gene lookup returns CDR1 MDHEN and CDR2 SYDVKM. CDR3 length: 15 amino acids. The V end was cut by 5 bases, the J end by 4 bases, with 17 bases between. As DNA, the CDR3 is TGTGCCAGCAGTCCTCCGACCGGGACCCTCTATGGCTACACCTTC. Residues: CASSPPTGTLYGYTF.

The chain carries TRBV12-3 or TRBV12-4 and TRBJ2-6, with D unresolved. Trimming pared 5 bases from V and 2 bases from J, leaving 22 bases between. The CDR3 covers 19 residues. This chain's CDR3 is CASSLRLGGPLPGANVLTF. CDR3 in DNA: TGTGCCAGCAGTCTTCGCCTAGGTGGGCCCCTTCCTGGGGCCAACGTCCTGACTTTC.

The sample holds a few counts of this clonotype. This chain connects TRBV11-1 to TRBJ2-7; D is unclear. V was cut by 4 bases and J by 6 bases, with 10 bases left in between. CDR3 length equals 12 residues. The germline gives CDR1 SGHAT, CDR2 FQDESV (reference sequence). The CDR3 DNA follows: TGTGCCAGCAGCTCCAGGACGGTCGAGCAGTACTTC. Translated: CASSSRTVEQYF.

V gene TRBV10-3 combines with J gene TRBJ2-3; 7 bases map to TRBD2. The length of the CDR3 is 14 residues. The V gene's germline CDR1 is ENHRY and CDR2 SYGVKD. With 7 bases clipped from V and 4 bases from J, the junction kept 8 bases outside the gene matches. CDR3 nucleotide sequence: TGTGCCATCAATCGAGCGGGAAATGCAGATACGCAGTATTTT. It is translated as CAINRAGNADTQYF.

The chain carries TRBV28 and TRBJ1-2, with TRBD1 as a possible D gene (6 bases). The germline V gene encodes CDR1 MDHEN and CDR2 SYDVKM. The ends were cut back, 8 bases at V and 6 bases at J, with 19 bases in the middle. The CDR3 contains 14 residues. The CDR3: CASCLQGTFDGYTF. CDR3 nucleotides: TGTGCCAGCTGCCTCCAGGGGACTTTCGATGGCTACACCTTC.

This chain joins TRBV5-6 and TRBJ1-3; D is unclear. Per the germline V gene, CDR1 is SGHDT and CDR2 is YYEEEE. This CDR3 contains 16 residues. The ends were cut back, 0 bases at V and 1 base at J, with 11 bases in the middle. CDR3 sequence (DNA): TGTGCCAGCAGCTTGGGGGCAGGATTATCTGGAAACACCATATATTTT. As protein: CASSLGAGLSGNTIYF.

The chain is built from TRBV28 and TRBJ2-4; 15 bases fit TRBD2. The CDR3 has 20 amino acids. V lost 5 bases, J lost 1 base, and 12 bases stayed unmatched. Germline V gene lookup returns CDR1 MDHEN and CDR2 SYDVKM. CDR3 bases: TGTGCCAGCAGTCCAAGCGGACTAGCGGGGGGGCCCTCTGCCAAAAACATTCAGTACTTC. Its translation is CASSPSGLAGGPSAKNIQYF.

The chain carries TRBV5-1 and TRBJ1-4; D ambiguous. Germline loops: CDR1 SGHRS, CDR2 YFSETQ. The CDR3 extends over 13 amino acids. Between the trimmed V and J ends, which lost 4 bases and 8 bases, there was a span of 12 bases. Here the CDR3 DNA reads TGCGCCAGCAGCCCCCCGGGGTACGAAAAACTGTTTTTT. It yields the protein CASSPPGYEKLFF.

This clonotype was found once. The J gene is TRBJ2-3, the V gene TRBV20-1; D ambiguous. With 0 bases removed from V and 6 bases from J, the gap between germline ends came to 4 bases. Germline CDR1 is DFQATT and CDR2 is SNEGSKA (reference sequence). The CDR3 runs 11 residues. Here the CDR3 DNA reads TGCAGTGCTAGAGACTACGATACGCAGTATTTT. It specifies CSARDYDTQYF.

This chain connects TRBV29-1 to TRBJ2-3; 8 bases agree with TRBD1. In germline, CDR1 is SQVTM, CDR2 ANQGSEA. Germline trimming cut 6 bases from V and 5 bases from J; bases unmatched to any gene: 7. The CDR3 consists of 13 residues. CDR3 amino acids: CSVRQGARDTQYF. DNA for the CDR3: TGCAGCGTGCGCCAGGGGGCAAGAGATACGCAGTATTTT.

The chain has TRBV20-1 and TRBJ2-7; D is ambiguous. This CDR3 region has 12 residues. Germline V gene lookup returns CDR1 DFQATT and CDR2 SNEGSKA (reference sequence). V was cut by 6 bases and J by 1 base, with 10 bases left in between. The CDR3 bases are TGCAGTGCCGAAAGCCTTTCCTACGAGCAGTACTTC. Translating gives CSAESLSYEQYF.

This clonotype has a count of ten or more. The chain joins TRBV25-1 to TRBJ1-6, with 10 nucleotides matching TRBD1. The CDR3 is made up of 15 amino acids. Germline CDR1 reads MGHDK; CDR2 reads SYGVNS. V trimming: 4 bases; J trimming: 10 bases; junction bases outside the gene matches: 7. As DNA, the CDR3 is TGTGCCAGCAGTGCCTGGGGACAGGGGAACTCACCCCTCCACTTT. This translates into CASSAWGQGNSPLHF. The entire variable domain, with the rest obtained from reference TRBV25-1 and TRBJ1-6, is as follows: EADIYQTPRYLVIGTGKKITLECSQTMGHDKMYWYQQDPGMELHLIHYSYGVNSTEKGDLSSESTVSRIRTEHFPLTLESARPSHTSQYLCASSAWGQGNSPLHFGNGTRLTVT.

Note on this clonotype: A junction boundary mismatches the germline segment, possibly from a read error. This rearrangement joins TRBV6-2 or TRBV6-3 to TRBJ2-7; D remains ambiguous. Germline V gene data show CDR1 as MNHEY and CDR2 as SVGEGT. The CDR3 has 13 residues. The CDR3 spells CAPQSRNSHEQYF. CDR3 DNA sequence: TGTGCCCCCCAGTCCCGAAACTCCCACGAGCAGTACTTC.

This clonotype was seen a few times. The gene calls are TRBV29-1 and TRBJ1-2; a possible D gene is TRBD1 (5 bases). Germline assignment: CDR1 SQVTM and CDR2 ANQGSEA. V lost 5 bases and J lost 8, with 15 bases in between. CDR3 size: 12 residues. The CDR3: CSVLQGLGGYTF. The CDR3 DNA sequence: TGCAGCGTTCTCCAGGGTCTGGGCGGCTACACCTTC.

The rearrangement joins TRBV29-1 to TRBJ2-7; a possible D gene is TRBD1 (6 bases). V shed 6 bases and J shed 2 bases, with 17 bases lying between them. This CDR3 region has 14 residues. CDR1 is SQVTM and CDR2 is ANQGSEA in the germline V gene. CDR3 DNA sequence: TGCAGCGTCCTAACAGGGAACCCCACCTACGAGCAGTACTTC. This translates into CSVLTGNPTYEQYF.

This clonotype showed up many times. The V call is TRBV3-1, the J call TRBJ1-6, with D possibly being TRBD1 (6 bases). The germline gives CDR1 LGHDT, CDR2 YNNKEL (reference sequence). CDR3 length: 15 amino acids. V lost 4 bases, J lost 6 bases, and 13 bases lay in between. The CDR3 DNA follows: TGTGCCAGCAGCCCACAGGGAGCGACTAATTCACCCCTCCACTTT. It codes for CASSPQGATNSPLHF.

This clonotype has only a few counts. The chain recombines TRBV18 with TRBJ1-1; 8 positions agree with TRBD1. Germline-derived CDR1 and CDR2 are KGHSH and LQKENI. The V segment lost 3 bases and the J segment 3 bases; nucleotides outside the gene matches: 6. The CDR3 spans 15 residues. The CDR3 region is CASSPRQGRDTEAFF. The DNA for the CDR3 is TGTGCCAGCTCACCTCGACAGGGGCGCGACACTGAAGCTTTCTTT. Combining the CDR3 with reference TRBV18 and TRBJ1-1 gives the whole variable domain NAGVMQNPRHLVRRRGQEARLRCSPMKGHSHVYWYRQLPEEGLKFMVYLQKENIIDESGMPKERFSAEFPKEGPSILRIQQVVRGDSAAYFCASSPRQGRDTEAFFGQGTRLTVV.

This clonotype was seen many times. The V call is TRBV7-3, the J call TRBJ2-1, with D maybe TRBD2 (7 bases). The CDR3 runs 13 residues. Per the germline V gene, CDR1 is SGHTA and CDR2 is FQGTGA. The germline V and J ends were trimmed by 3 bases and 7 bases, with 10 bases remaining between them. CDR3 loop: CASSFAGANEQFF. The CDR3 DNA reads as TGTGCCAGCAGCTTCGCGGGGGCAAATGAGCAGTTCTTC.

V and J are TRBV18 and TRBJ1-3, with D hard to call. The CDR3 totals 15 residues. CDR1 is KGHSH and CDR2 is LQKENI in the germline V gene. Between the trimmed V and J ends, which lost 1 base and 1 base, there was a span of 8 bases. This CDR3 is CASSPRKISGNTIYF. CDR3 sequence (DNA): TGTGCCAGCTCACCACGAAAGATATCTGGAAACACCATATATTTT.

The chain recombines TRBV2 with TRBJ1-5, with D possibly matching TRBD1 (6 bases). This CDR3 spans 17 amino acids. Trimming removed 2 bases from V and 0 bases from J, with 14 bases in between. Per germline, CDR1 SNHLY and CDR2 FYNNEI. The CDR3 DNA sequence: TGTGCCAGCAGTGAAATTTCGACAGGTTATAGCAATCAGCCCCAGCATTTT. It is translated as CASSEISTGYSNQPQHF.

The chain recombines TRBV12-3 or TRBV12-4 with TRBJ1-3; 7 bases agree with TRBD1. The CDR3 contains 16 residues. Trimming removed 6 bases from V and 4 bases from J; junction bases left unmatched: 12. The CDR3 is CASSLHRGLGGNTIYF. CDR3 in DNA: TGTGCCAGCAGCTTACACAGGGGATTAGGAGGAAACACCATATATTTT.

The V and J genes are TRBV5-1 and TRBJ2-7, with TRBD1 matching 7 bases. The V gene end was trimmed by 0 bases and the J gene end by 2 bases; junction bases not matched to a gene: 8. The germline V gene has CDR1 SGHRS and CDR2 YFSETQ. The CDR3 is 16 residues long. The CDR3 region has the DNA TGCGCCAGCAGCTTGGCGACAGGGTTACCAACCTACGAGCAGTACTTC. Its protein is CASSLATGLPTYEQYF.

This clonotype has a handful of counts. The V call is TRBV9, the J call TRBJ2-1; TRBD1 or TRBD2 may be the D gene (5 bases each). Germline V lookup: CDR1 SGDLS, CDR2 YYNGEE. The CDR3 consists of 15 residues. V dropped 4 bases and J dropped 4 bases, with 15 bases sitting between them. CDR3: CASSPDSGAYNEQFF. The CDR3 DNA reads as TGTGCCAGCAGCCCGGACTCCGGGGCTTACAATGAGCAGTTCTTC.

The table lists this clonotype with a few counts. V and J are TRBV20-1 and TRBJ2-1; D may be TRBD2 (6 bases). The CDR3 contains 12 residues. V was shortened by 6 bases and J by 7 bases, with 13 bases between the two germline ends. CDR1 DFQATT and CDR2 SNEGSKA come from the germline V gene (reference sequence). The CDR3 nucleotides are TGCAGTGCCGACGGGACTCGAAATGAGCAGTTCTTC. This sequence encodes CSADGTRNEQFF.